This TCR beta chain was documented in a study of T-cell reconstitution after alpha-beta-depleted transplantation in children (dated by TCRdb to the mid-2010s). Study-level background: Using TCR repertoire profiling, the study followed T-cell immune reconstitution in a quantitative way in children after TCRalphabeta/CD19-depleted allogeneic hematopoietic cell transplantation. What the authors observed across the whole study: The high TCRbeta diversity at day 60 in some patients was ascribed to recipient T cells and intrathymic progenitors that had survived conditioning. Hyperexpanded clone frequencies declined over subsequent months; after one year, T-cell counts and TCRbeta diversity were mostly attributed to newly produced T cells. The apparently early recovery of alphabetaT-cell counts about two months after transplant reportedly depended on only several hundred rapidly expanded clones that came from non-depleted graft cells.

Libraries were constructed by PCR. The instrument given in TCRdb is Illumina HiSeq 2500. Molecular barcoding was employed in the preparation of TCR libraries, with unique molecular identifiers being used to normalize TCRbeta repertoire quantification. TCRdb applied fastp at Q25 and MiXCR to the public reads, then kept only in-frame beta chains. Each record represents a unique CDR3 protein, reported with the most common genes and DNA among its rows. The sample records roughly 350,000 distinct CDR3 sequences, roughly 15% of which are singletons. Together, the top ten hold just over 40% of the sample. Details on this clonotype: No cognate antigen has been identified for it. No qualities accompany the bases; no much larger clone lies one base away.

From the cysteine up to the phenylalanine, the CDR3 has a length of 14 residues. Just the 42-base CDR3 DNA is kept, in frame starting at base 1. Looking up the germline V gene yields CDR1 MDHEN and CDR2 SYDVKM. V sheds 6 bases and J sheds 7 bases, leaving 13 bases between their ends. The treatment or condition label for this specimen denotes: allogeneic hematopoietic cell transplantation with graft depleted of TCRalphabeta T cells and CD19 B cells. The children who served as transplant recipients had been given grafts of TCRalphabeta/CD19-depleted allogeneic hematopoietic cells. The material was PBMCs, mostly from graft donor cells, obtained 360 days after TCRalphabeta/CD19-depleted stem cell transplant. The chain is made from TRBV28 and TRBJ1-6; matching of 6 bases hints at TRBD1 as the D gene. The TCR was taken from a male patient aged 2 to 10 who had a stem cell transplant for acute lymphoblastic leukemia, so the T cells may come from the graft donor. The nucleotide sequence is given as TGTGCCAGCAGCTTCACAGGGTGGAATTCACCCCTCCACTTT. Its translation is CASSFTGWNSPLHF.